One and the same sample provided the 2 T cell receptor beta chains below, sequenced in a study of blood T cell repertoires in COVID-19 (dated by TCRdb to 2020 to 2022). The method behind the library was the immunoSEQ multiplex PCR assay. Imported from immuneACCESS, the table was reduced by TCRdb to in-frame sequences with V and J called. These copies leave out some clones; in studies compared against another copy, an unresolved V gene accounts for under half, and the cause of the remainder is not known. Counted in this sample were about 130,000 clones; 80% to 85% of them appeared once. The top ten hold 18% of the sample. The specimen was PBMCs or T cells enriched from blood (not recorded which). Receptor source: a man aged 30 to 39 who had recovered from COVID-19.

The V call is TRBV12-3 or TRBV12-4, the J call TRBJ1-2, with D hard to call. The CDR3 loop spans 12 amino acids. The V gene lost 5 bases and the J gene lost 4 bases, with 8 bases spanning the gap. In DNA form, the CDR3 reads TGTGCCAGCAGTCCTCAGGCCTATGGCTACACCTTC. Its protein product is CASSPQAYGYTF.

The CDR3 is CASSRTVRSFGEQYF. CDR3 in DNA: TGTGCCAGTAGCCGGACAGTACGGAGCTTCGGGGAGCAGTACTTC. The chain combines TRBV19 with TRBJ2-7, with D possibly TRBD1 on 6 matching bases. This CDR3 is 15 amino acids long. In germline, CDR1 is LNHDA, CDR2 SQIVND (reference sequence). The V end was cut by 6 bases, the J end by 7 bases, with 22 bases between.